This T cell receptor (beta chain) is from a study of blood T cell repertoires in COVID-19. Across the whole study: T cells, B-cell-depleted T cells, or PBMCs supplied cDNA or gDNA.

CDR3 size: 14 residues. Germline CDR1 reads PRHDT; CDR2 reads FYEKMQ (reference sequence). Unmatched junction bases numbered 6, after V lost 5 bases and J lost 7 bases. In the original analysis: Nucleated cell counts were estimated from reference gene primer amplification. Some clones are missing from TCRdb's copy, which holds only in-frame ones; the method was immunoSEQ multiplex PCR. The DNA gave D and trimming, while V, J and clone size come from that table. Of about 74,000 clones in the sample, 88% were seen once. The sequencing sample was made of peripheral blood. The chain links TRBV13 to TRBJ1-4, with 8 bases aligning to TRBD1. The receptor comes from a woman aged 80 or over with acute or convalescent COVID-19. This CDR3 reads CASSPGTGTEKLFF. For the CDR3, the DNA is TGTGCCAGCAGCCCGGGGACAGGTACTGAAAAACTGTTTTTT.